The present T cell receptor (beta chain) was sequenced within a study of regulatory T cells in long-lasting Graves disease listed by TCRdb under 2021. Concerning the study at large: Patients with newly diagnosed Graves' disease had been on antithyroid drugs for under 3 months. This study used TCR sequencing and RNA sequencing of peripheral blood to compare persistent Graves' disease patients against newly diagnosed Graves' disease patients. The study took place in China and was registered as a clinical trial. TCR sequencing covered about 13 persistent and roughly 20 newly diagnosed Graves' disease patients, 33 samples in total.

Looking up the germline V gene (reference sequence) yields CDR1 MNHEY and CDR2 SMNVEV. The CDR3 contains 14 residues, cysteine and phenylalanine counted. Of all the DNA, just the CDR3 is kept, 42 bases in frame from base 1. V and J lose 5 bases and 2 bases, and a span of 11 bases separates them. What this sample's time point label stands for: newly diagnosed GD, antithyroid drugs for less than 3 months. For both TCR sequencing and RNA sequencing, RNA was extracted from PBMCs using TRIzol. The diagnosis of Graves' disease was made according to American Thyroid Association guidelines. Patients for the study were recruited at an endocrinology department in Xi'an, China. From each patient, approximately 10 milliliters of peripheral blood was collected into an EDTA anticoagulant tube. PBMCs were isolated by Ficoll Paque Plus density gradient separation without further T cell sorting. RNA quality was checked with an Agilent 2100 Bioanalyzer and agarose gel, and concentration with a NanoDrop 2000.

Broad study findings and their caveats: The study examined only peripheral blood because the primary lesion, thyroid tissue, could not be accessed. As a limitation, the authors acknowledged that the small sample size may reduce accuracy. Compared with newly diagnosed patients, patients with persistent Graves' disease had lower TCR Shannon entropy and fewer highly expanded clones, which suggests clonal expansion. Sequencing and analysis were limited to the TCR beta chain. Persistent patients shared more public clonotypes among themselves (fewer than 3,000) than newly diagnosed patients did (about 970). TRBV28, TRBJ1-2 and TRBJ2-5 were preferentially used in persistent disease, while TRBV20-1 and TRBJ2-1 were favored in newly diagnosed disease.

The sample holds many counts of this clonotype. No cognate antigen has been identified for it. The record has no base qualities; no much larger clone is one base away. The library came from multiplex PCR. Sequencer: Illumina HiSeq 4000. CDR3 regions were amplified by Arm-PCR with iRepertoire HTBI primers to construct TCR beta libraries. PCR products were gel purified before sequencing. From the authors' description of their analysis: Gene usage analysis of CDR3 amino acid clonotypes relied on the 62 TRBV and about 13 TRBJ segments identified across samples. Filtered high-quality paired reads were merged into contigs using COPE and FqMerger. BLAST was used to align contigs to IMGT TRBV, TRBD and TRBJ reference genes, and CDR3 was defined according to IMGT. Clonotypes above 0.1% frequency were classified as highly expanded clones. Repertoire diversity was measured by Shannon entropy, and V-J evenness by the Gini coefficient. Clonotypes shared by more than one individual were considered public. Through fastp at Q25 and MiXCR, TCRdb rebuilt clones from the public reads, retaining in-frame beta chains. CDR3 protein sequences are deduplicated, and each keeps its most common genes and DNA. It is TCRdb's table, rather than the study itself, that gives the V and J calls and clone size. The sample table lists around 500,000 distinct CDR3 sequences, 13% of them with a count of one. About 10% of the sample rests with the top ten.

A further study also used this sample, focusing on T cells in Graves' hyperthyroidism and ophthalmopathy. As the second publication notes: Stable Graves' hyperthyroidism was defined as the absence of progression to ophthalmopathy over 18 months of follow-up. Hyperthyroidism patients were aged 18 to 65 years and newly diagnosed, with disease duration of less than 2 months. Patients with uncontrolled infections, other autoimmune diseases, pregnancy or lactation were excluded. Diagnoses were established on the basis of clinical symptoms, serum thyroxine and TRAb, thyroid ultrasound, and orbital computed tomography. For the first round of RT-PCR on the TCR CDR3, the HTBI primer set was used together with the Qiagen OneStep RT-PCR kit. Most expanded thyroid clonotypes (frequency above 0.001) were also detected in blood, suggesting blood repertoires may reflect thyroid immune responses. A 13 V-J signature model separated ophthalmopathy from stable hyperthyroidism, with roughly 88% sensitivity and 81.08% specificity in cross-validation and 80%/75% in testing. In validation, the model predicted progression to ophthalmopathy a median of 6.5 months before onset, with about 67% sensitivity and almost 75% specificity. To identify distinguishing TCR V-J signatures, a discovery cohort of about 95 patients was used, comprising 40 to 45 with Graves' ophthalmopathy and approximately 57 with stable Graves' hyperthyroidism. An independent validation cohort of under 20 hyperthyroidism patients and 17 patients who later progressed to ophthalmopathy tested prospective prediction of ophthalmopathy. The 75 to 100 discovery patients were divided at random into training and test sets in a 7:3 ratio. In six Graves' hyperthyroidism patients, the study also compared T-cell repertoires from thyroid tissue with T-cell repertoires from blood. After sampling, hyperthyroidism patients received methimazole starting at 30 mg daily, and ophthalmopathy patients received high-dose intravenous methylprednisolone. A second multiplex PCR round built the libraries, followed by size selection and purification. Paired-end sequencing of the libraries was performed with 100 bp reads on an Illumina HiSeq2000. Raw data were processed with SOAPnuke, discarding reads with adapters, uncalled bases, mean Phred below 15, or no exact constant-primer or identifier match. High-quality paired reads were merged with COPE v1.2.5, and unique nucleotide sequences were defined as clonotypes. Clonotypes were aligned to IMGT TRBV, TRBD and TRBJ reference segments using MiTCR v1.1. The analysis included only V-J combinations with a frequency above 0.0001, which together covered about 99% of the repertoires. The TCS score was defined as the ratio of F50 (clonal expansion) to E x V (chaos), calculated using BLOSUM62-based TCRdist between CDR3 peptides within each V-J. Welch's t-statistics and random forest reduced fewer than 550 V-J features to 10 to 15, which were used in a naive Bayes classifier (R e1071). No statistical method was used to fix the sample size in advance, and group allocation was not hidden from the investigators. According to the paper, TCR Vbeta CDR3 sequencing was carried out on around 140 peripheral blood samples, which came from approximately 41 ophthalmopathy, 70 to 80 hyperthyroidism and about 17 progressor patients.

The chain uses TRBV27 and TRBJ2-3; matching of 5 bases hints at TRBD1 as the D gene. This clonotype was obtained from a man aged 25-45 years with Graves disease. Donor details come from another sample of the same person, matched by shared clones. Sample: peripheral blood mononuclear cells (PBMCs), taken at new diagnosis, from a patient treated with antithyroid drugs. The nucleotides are TGTGCCAGCAGTCTGAACAGGTACACAGATACGCAGTATTTT. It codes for CASSLNRYTDTQYF.